This entry describes one T cell receptor beta chain. The data derive from a study of T cell changes during pregnancy in multiple sclerosis. The V gene end was trimmed by 7 bases and the J gene end by 4 bases; junction bases not matched to a gene: 9. Germline V lookup: CDR1 SGDLS, CDR2 YYNGEE. This CDR3 spans 15 amino acids. TCRdb's copy holds only in-frame clones and misses some; the assay was immunoSEQ multiplex PCR. The table lists 75,000 to 95,000 clones, around 94% of them singletons. This sample comprised peripheral blood, obtained after pregnancy. The TCR was taken from a female donor with multiple sclerosis, enrolled in a pregnancy study. The rearrangement joins TRBV9 to TRBJ2-2; TRBD1 agrees at 8 bases. CDR3 nucleotide sequence: TGTGCCAGCGACAGGGGTACAGTCAGCACCGGGGAGCTGTTTTTT. Protein: CASDRGTVSTGELFF.